These T cell receptor beta chains were read from a single sample in a study of regulatory T cells in long-lasting Graves disease. TCRdb re-called the multiplex PCR reads through MiXCR, storing one row per CDR3 protein. The sample holds 420,000 or so distinct CDR3 sequences; less than 25% are singletons and the top ten take over 25%. The sequences come from peripheral blood mononuclear cells (PBMCs), collected when the disease was refractory, from a patient treated with antithyroid drugs. The receptors derive from a female donor with Graves disease. The CDR3 runs from the conserved cysteine through the conserved F or W. Fields, in order: J gene, D gene, clone size, V gene, CDR3 protein, CDR3 DNA. D genes are given only for firm matches. Size is omitted from some rows. Given values are once, few, many or a class for expanded clones.

j_gene: TRBJ2-7
d_gene: -
abundance: many
v_gene: TRBV10-3
CDR3aa: CAISEVWQRMRNFNIQGSPYEQYF
CDR3nt: TGTGCCATCAGTGAGGTTTGGCAACGGATGCGTAATTTCAATATACAGGGATCGCCCTACGAGCAGTACTTC

j_gene: TRBJ1-5
d_gene: -
abundance: -
v_gene: TRBV28
CDR3aa: CASSRKRQSQHF
CDR3nt: TGTGCCAGCAGTCGAAAGAGACAGTCCCAGCATTTT

j_gene: TRBJ2-1
d_gene: TRBD2
abundance: -
v_gene: TRBV28
CDR3aa: CASSFSGRAYNEQFF
CDR3nt: TGTGCCAGCAGTTTTAGCGGGAGGGCGTACAATGAGCAGTTCTTC

j_gene: TRBJ2-2
d_gene: -
abundance: -
v_gene: TRBV7-6
CDR3aa: CASSSLRSIPNTGELFF
CDR3nt: TGTGCCAGCAGCTCTCTGAGAAGCATACCGAACACCGGGGAGCTGTTTTTT

j_gene: TRBJ1-2
d_gene: -
abundance: -
v_gene: TRBV6-1
CDR3aa: CASSESPGWGYTF
CDR3nt: TGTGCCAGCAGTGAATCTCCAGGGTGGGGCTACACCTTC

j_gene: TRBJ2-3
d_gene: TRBD1
abundance: -
v_gene: TRBV9
CDR3aa: CASSGRDRVIVDTQYF
CDR3nt: TGTGCCAGCAGCGGCCGGGACAGGGTGATAGTAGATACGCAGTATTTT

j_gene: TRBJ2-3
d_gene: -
abundance: -
v_gene: TRBV2
CDR3aa: CASSSTGVGATDTQYF
CDR3nt: TGTGCCAGCAGCTCCACGGGTGTGGGAGCCACAGATACGCAGTATTTT

j_gene: TRBJ1-1
d_gene: -
abundance: many
v_gene: TRBV3-1
CDR3aa: CASSQGVTEAFF
CDR3nt: TGTGCCAGCAGCCAAGGGGTCACTGAAGCTTTCTTT

j_gene: TRBJ1-5
d_gene: -
abundance: many
v_gene: TRBV6-5
CDR3aa: CASSFLGQNQPQHF
CDR3nt: TGTGCCAGCAGTTTCCTCGGACAGAATCAGCCCCAGCATTTT

j_gene: TRBJ2-2
d_gene: -
abundance: -
v_gene: TRBV18
CDR3aa: CASSPIEAGELFF
CDR3nt: TGTGCCAGCTCACCGATCGAAGCCGGGGAGCTGTTTTTT

j_gene: TRBJ2-3
d_gene: -
abundance: few
v_gene: TRBV11-2
CDR3aa: CASSLTVRRRTDTQYF
CDR3nt: TGTGCCAGCAGCCTTACAGTCCGGAGACGCACAGATACGCAGTATTTT

j_gene: TRBJ1-1
d_gene: TRBD1
abundance: many
v_gene: TRBV28
CDR3aa: CASSRLGTGTTEAFF
CDR3nt: TGTGCCAGCAGCCGCCTTGGGACAGGGACCACTGAAGCTTTCTTT

j_gene: TRBJ2-5
d_gene: TRBD1
abundance: few
v_gene: TRBV29-1
CDR3aa: CSVETLQGARETQYF
CDR3nt: TGCAGCGTTGAAACCCTACAGGGGGCGCGGGAGACCCAGTACTTC

j_gene: TRBJ1-1
d_gene: -
abundance: -
v_gene: TRBV19
CDR3aa: CASSIMGQGLPEAFF
CDR3nt: TGTGCCAGTAGTATAATGGGGCAGGGGTTGCCTGAAGCTTTCTTT

j_gene: TRBJ2-4
d_gene: TRBD2
abundance: many
v_gene: TRBV6-1
CDR3aa: CASIAGFGAKNIQYF
CDR3nt: TGTGCCAGCATAGCGGGATTCGGCGCCAAAAACATTCAGTACTTC

j_gene: TRBJ1-6
d_gene: -
abundance: few
v_gene: TRBV12-3/TRBV12-4
CDR3aa: CASSLVQQNSPLHF
CDR3nt: TGTGCCAGCAGTTTAGTACAGCAGAATTCACCCCTCCACTTT

j_gene: TRBJ1-5
d_gene: -
abundance: few
v_gene: TRBV10-3
CDR3aa: CAISEVGQPQHF
CDR3nt: TGTGCCATCTCTGAGGTTGGACAGCCCCAGCATTTT

j_gene: TRBJ2-7
d_gene: TRBD2
abundance: -
v_gene: TRBV6-1
CDR3aa: CASRTSSGRAVREQYF
CDR3nt: TGTGCCAGCAGAACATCTAGCGGGAGGGCCGTTCGGGAGCAGTACTTC

j_gene: TRBJ2-4
d_gene: TRBD2
abundance: few
v_gene: TRBV7-8
CDR3aa: CASSPKTSGLAKNIQYF
CDR3nt: TGTGCCAGCAGCCCTAAGACTAGCGGACTAGCCAAAAACATTCAGTACTTC

j_gene: TRBJ1-1
d_gene: -
abundance: few
v_gene: TRBV5-1
CDR3aa: CASSPGTSGGTEAFF
CDR3nt: TGCGCCAGCAGCCCAGGGACCAGCGGCGGCACTGAAGCTTTCTTT

j_gene: TRBJ1-2
d_gene: -
abundance: many
v_gene: TRBV2
CDR3aa: CASSEADRNYGYTF
CDR3nt: TGTGCCAGCAGTGAAGCAGACAGGAACTATGGCTACACCTTC

j_gene: TRBJ1-5
d_gene: -
abundance: many
v_gene: TRBV2
CDR3aa: CASSEQGFRQPQHF
CDR3nt: TGTGCCAGCAGTGAACAAGGGTTTCGACAGCCCCAGCATTTT

j_gene: TRBJ1-4
d_gene: TRBD1
abundance: many
v_gene: TRBV6-1
CDR3aa: CASRETGVNGKLFF
CDR3nt: TGTGCCAGCAGGGAGACAGGGGTCAATGGAAAACTGTTTTTT

j_gene: TRBJ1-5
d_gene: -
abundance: many
v_gene: TRBV3-1
CDR3aa: CASSQEGNQPQHF
CDR3nt: TGTGCCAGCAGCCAAGAAGGCAATCAGCCCCAGCATTTT

j_gene: TRBJ1-2
d_gene: -
abundance: few
v_gene: TRBV2
CDR3aa: CASSDQGPRHGYTF
CDR3nt: TGTGCCAGCAGTGATCAGGGCCCAAGACATGGCTACACCTTC

j_gene: TRBJ1-5
d_gene: TRBD1
abundance: many
v_gene: TRBV19
CDR3aa: CASMSREDRNNQPQHF
CDR3nt: TGTGCCAGTATGTCGCGGGAGGACAGGAACAATCAGCCCCAGCATTTT

j_gene: TRBJ1-2
d_gene: -
abundance: many
v_gene: TRBV12-3/TRBV12-4
CDR3aa: CASSSGQGSGYTF
CDR3nt: TGTGCCAGCAGCTCTGGCCAGGGGAGCGGCTACACCTTC

j_gene: TRBJ2-7
d_gene: TRBD1
abundance: -
v_gene: TRBV7-2
CDR3aa: CASSLEGQASYEQYF
CDR3nt: TGTGCCAGCAGCTTAGAAGGACAGGCCTCCTACGAGCAGTACTTC

j_gene: TRBJ1-2
d_gene: -
abundance: many
v_gene: TRBV2
CDR3aa: CASSRGGGYYGYTF
CDR3nt: TGTGCCAGCAGTCGCGGGGGAGGGTACTATGGCTACACCTTC

j_gene: TRBJ2-1
d_gene: TRBD2
abundance: few
v_gene: TRBV3-1
CDR3aa: CASSQDLAGEYNEQFF
CDR3nt: TGTGCCAGCAGCCAAGATCTAGCGGGAGAGTACAATGAGCAGTTCTTC

j_gene: TRBJ2-5
d_gene: TRBD2
abundance: -
v_gene: TRBV9
CDR3aa: CASTRTSGKVETQYF
CDR3nt: TGTGCCAGCACCCGGACTAGCGGAAAGGTAGAGACCCAGTACTTC

j_gene: TRBJ2-3
d_gene: TRBD1
abundance: -
v_gene: TRBV29-1
CDR3aa: CSVEPQGARTDTQYF
CDR3nt: TGCAGCGTTGAACCGCAGGGGGCGCGCACAGATACGCAGTATTTT

j_gene: TRBJ2-7
d_gene: TRBD2
abundance: many
v_gene: TRBV20-1
CDR3aa: CSASLSLASSYEQYF
CDR3nt: TGCAGTGCTAGCCTCTCACTAGCGAGCTCCTACGAGCAGTACTTC

j_gene: TRBJ1-1
d_gene: TRBD1
abundance: many
v_gene: TRBV6-1
CDR3aa: CASRFRQGGFGTEAFF
CDR3nt: TGTGCCAGCAGATTCAGACAGGGCGGTTTCGGCACTGAAGCTTTCTTT

j_gene: TRBJ2-4
d_gene: TRBD2
abundance: -
v_gene: TRBV5-1
CDR3aa: CASSPRLAGVSNIQYF
CDR3nt: TGCGCCAGCAGCCCAAGACTAGCGGGAGTGAGTAACATTCAGTACTTC